The 20 T cell receptor beta chains listed next were all sequenced from one sample in a study of T cell changes during pregnancy in multiple sclerosis. Using immunoSEQ multiplex PCR, the repertoire was profiled, and TCRdb retains in-frame clones only, with some absent. In the table there are some 30,000 clones, 75% to 95% of which are singletons. The sequenced sample was CD8+ T cells from peripheral blood mononuclear cells, obtained in the second trimester of pregnancy. The receptors come from a female donor in good health, enrolled as a control in a pregnancy study.

V gene TRBV7-3 combines with J gene TRBJ2-1, with 10 positions matching TRBD2. Germline-derived CDR1 and CDR2 are SGHTA and FQGTGA. The CDR3 is 19 amino acids. V was pared by 1 base and J by 2 bases, with 11 bases of the junction left unmatched. The CDR3 spells CASSLRDLTSGAPYNEQFF. In nucleotides, the CDR3 is TGTGCCAGCAGCTTAAGAGATTTAACTAGCGGGGCTCCCTACAATGAGCAGTTCTTC.

This chain connects TRBV9 to TRBJ2-5, with 11 bases lining up with TRBD2. After removal of 3 bases from V and 4 bases from J, the junction contained 5 bases not matched to a gene. The CDR3 covers 15 residues. Germline V gives CDR1 SGDLS, CDR2 YYNGEE. CDR3 protein: CASSAGTSGGETQYF. CDR3 nucleotide sequence: TGTGCCAGCAGCGCTGGGACTAGCGGCGGAGAGACCCAGTACTTC.

The V and J genes are TRBV6-5 and TRBJ1-5; tentatively, D is TRBD1 (5 bases). CDR3 size: 13 residues. V shed 3 bases and J shed 7 bases, with 10 bases lying between them. Germline assignment: CDR1 MNHEY and CDR2 SVGAGI. The CDR3 sequence: CASSYGGGQPQHF. The CDR3 DNA is TGTGCCAGCAGTTATGGGGGAGGGCAGCCCCAGCATTTT.

The V gene is TRBV15, the J gene TRBJ2-5; 10 bases are shared with TRBD1. V lost 5 bases, J lost 8 bases, and 8 bases stayed unmatched. The CDR3 loop spans 14 amino acids. The germline V gene encodes CDR1 LNHNV and CDR2 YYDKDF (reference sequence). This CDR3 is CATSPDDRGPTQYF. The CDR3 region has the DNA TGTGCCACCAGCCCCGACGACAGGGGGCCCACCCAGTACTTC.

The V call is TRBV10-2, the J call TRBJ1-4; D is ambiguous. The CDR3 sequence is 15 residues long. CDR1 and CDR2 (germline): WSHSY, SAAADI. V lost 3 bases, J lost 0 bases, and 8 bases lay in between. The CDR3 DNA is TGCGCCAGCAGTGACAGGACTACAACTAATGAAAAACTGTTTTTT. Residues: CASSDRTTTNEKLFF.

This chain uses TRBV9 with TRBJ2-2, with a weak D call TRBD1 (5 bases). The V gene's germline CDR1 is SGDLS and CDR2 YYNGEE. The CDR3 runs 16 residues. Between the trimmed V and J ends, which lost 3 bases and 8 bases, there was a span of 20 bases. CDR3 region: CASSGTQGFATGELFF. The CDR3 DNA follows: TGTGCCAGCAGCGGGACACAAGGTTTCGCGACGGGGGAGCTGTTTTTT.

The genes are TRBV28 and TRBJ1-2, with TRBD1 as a possible D gene (6 bases). CDR1 is MDHEN and CDR2 is SYDVKM in the germline V gene. Trimming left V 2 bases short and J 7 bases short, with 11 bases between. CDR3 length: 13 residues. Here the CDR3 reads CASSLGRGGGYTF. As DNA, the CDR3 is TGTGCCAGCAGTTTAGGGAGGGGGGGTGGCTACACCTTC.

The chain is built from TRBV5-4 and TRBJ1-1, with 12 positions matching TRBD1. The V and J ends lost 4 bases and 6 bases, in that order; junction bases with no gene match: 7. CDR1 is SGHNT and CDR2 is YYREEE in the germline V gene (reference sequence). The CDR3 runs to 15 residues. As DNA, the CDR3 is TGTGCCAGCAGCGGAGGGACAGGGGGCTTTTCTGAAGCTTTCTTT. Translated: CASSGGTGGFSEAFF. The variable domain in full, with the rest retrieved from reference TRBV5-4 and TRBJ1-1, is ETGVTQSPTHLIKTRGQQVTLRCSSQSGHNTVSWYQQALGQGPQFIFQYYREEENGRGNFPPRFSGLQFPNYSSELNVNALELDDSALYLCASSGGTGGFSEAFFGQGTRLTVV.

In its sample, this clone was seen once. The chain uses TRBV4-3 and TRBJ2-1; TRBD1 agrees at 7 bases. CDR1 is LGHNA and CDR2 is YSLEER in the germline V gene. V lost 0 bases to trimming and J lost 4 bases; unmatched junction nucleotides: 3. The CDR3 has 15 residues. The CDR3 loop reads CASSQDPDRYNEQFF. The CDR3 DNA reads TGCGCCAGCAGCCAAGACCCGGACAGGTACAATGAGCAGTTCTTC.

The rearrangement uses TRBV29-1 and TRBJ2-1; 10 bases align to TRBD2. Germline V lookup: CDR1 SQVTM, CDR2 ANQGSEA. V lost 3 bases to trimming and J lost 2 bases; unmatched junction nucleotides: 7. This CDR3 has 16 amino acids. Here the CDR3 reads CSVDLTSGDPYNEQFF. CDR3 in DNA: TGCAGCGTTGACCTAACTAGCGGGGACCCCTACAATGAGCAGTTCTTC.

The chain joins TRBV27 to TRBJ1-1; 7 nucleotides line up with TRBD1. Germline V CDR1 and CDR2: MNHEY, SMNVEV (reference sequence). The CDR3 sequence is 15 residues long. J lost 6 bases, V lost 0 bases, and 7 bases had no gene match. This CDR3 is CASSLSIGGFAEAFF. The CDR3 coding sequence is TGTGCCAGCAGTTTATCGATAGGGGGCTTCGCTGAAGCTTTCTTT.

This rearrangement joins TRBV5-6 to TRBJ2-7, with no clear D. In germline, CDR1 is SGHDT, CDR2 YYEEEE. The CDR3 loop spans 14 amino acids. V was clipped by 2 bases and J by 0 bases, with 9 bases between them. The CDR3 DNA is TGTGCCAGCAGCTTCTCTCAGCGCTCCTACGAGCAGTACTTC. Translating it yields CASSFSQRSYEQYF.

This rearrangement joins TRBV2 to TRBJ2-2; 7 positions match TRBD1. In germline, CDR1 is SNHLY, CDR2 FYNNEI. Losses at the gene ends were 6 bases for V and 5 bases for J; bases not matched to a gene: 6. The CDR3 is made up of 14 amino acids. CDR3 coding DNA: TGTGCCAGCAGAGCCGGGACAGAGACCGGGGAGCTGTTTTTT. This encodes CASRAGTETGELFF. Based on the CDR3 plus reference TRBV2 and TRBJ2-2, the full variable domain is EPEVTQTPSHQVTQMGQEVILRCVPISNHLYFYWYRQILGQKVEFLVSFYNNEISEKSEIFDDQFSVERPDGSNFTLKIRSTKLEDSAMYFCASRAGTETGELFFGEGSRLTVL.

The chain has TRBV5-6 and TRBJ1-5, with TRBD1 matching over 7 bases. CDR3 size: 14 residues. The germline V gene encodes CDR1 SGHDT and CDR2 YYEEEE. V lost 0 bases, J lost 4 bases, and 1 base stayed unmatched. CDR3 protein: CASSLDRGNQPQHF. DNA for the CDR3: TGTGCCAGCAGCTTGGACAGGGGAAATCAGCCCCAGCATTTT.

This clone is labeled as medium-sized (0.01 to 0.1%). This chain connects TRBV7-9 to TRBJ2-1; 12 positions match TRBD2. The germline gives CDR1 SEHNR, CDR2 FQNEAQ (reference sequence). The CDR3 spans 17 residues. After removal of 1 base from V and 8 bases from J, the junction contained 9 bases not matched to a gene. The CDR3 DNA reads as TGTGCCAGCAGCTTAGTGGGCCCTAGCGGGGGGGCCCATGAGCAGTTCTTC. This gives the protein CASSLVGPSGGAHEQFF. Supplemented by reference TRBV7-9 and TRBJ2-1, the full variable domain reads DTGVSQNPRHKITKRGQNVTFRCDPISEHNRLYWYRQTLGQGPEFLTYFQNEAQLEKSRLLSDRFSAERPKGSFSTLEIQRTEQGDSAMYLCASSLVGPSGGAHEQFFGPGTRLTVL.

The chain has TRBV4-1 and TRBJ2-1; 11 nucleotides align to TRBD2. The CDR3 extends over 17 amino acids. Germline CDR1 reads MGHRA; CDR2 reads YSYEKL. The ends lost 1 base at V and 0 bases at J; junction bases unmatched: 2. The CDR3 spells CASSQGLAGSSYNEQFF. CDR3 bases: TGCGCCAGCAGCCAAGGACTAGCGGGGAGCTCCTACAATGAGCAGTTCTTC.

A single count supports this clone. The chain recombines TRBV5-6 with TRBJ2-5, with TRBD2 matching over 7 bases. CDR3 length equals 15 residues. The ends lost 6 bases at V and 2 bases at J; junction bases unmatched: 10. Germline loops: CDR1 SGHDT, CDR2 YYEEEE. CDR3 in DNA: TGTGCCAGCACTTTCCCCGGGGGAGGGCAAGAGACCCAGTACTTC. It translates to CASTFPGGGQETQYF.

The chain combines TRBV27 with TRBJ1-6; possibly TRBD1 for D (5 bases). Germline V gene lookup returns CDR1 MNHEY and CDR2 SMNVEV (reference sequence). The CDR3 totals 14 residues. V lost 5 bases, J lost 10 bases, and 15 bases lay in between. CDR3 DNA sequence: TGTGCCAGCAGTCCCGATTGGGGCAAATCACCCCTCCACTTT. Its protein product is CASSPDWGKSPLHF.

Comments on this clone: The CDR3 ends on some other residue instead of the conserved phenylalanine or tryptophan, so this is likely a read error. It is unclear where the CDR3 begins or ends on the DNA, so no DNA is shown, and the CDR3 is as TCRdb lists it. The gene calls are TRBV20-1 and TRBJ2-7; no check of the table's D call, TRBD2, against the DNA was made. The CDR3 region is 10 residues in length, termini included. CDR1 is DFQATT, CDR2 SNEGSKA, per germline (reference sequence). The CDR3 sequence is CSARVGLALP.

This CDR3 is CASSLDRGSNQPQHF. CDR3 nucleotide sequence: TGTGCCAGCAGCTTAGACAGGGGAAGCAATCAGCCCCAGCATTTT. The V call is TRBV7-9, the J call TRBJ1-5; 7 nucleotides agree with TRBD1. In germline, CDR1 is SEHNR, CDR2 FQNEAQ (reference sequence). CDR3 length: 15 amino acids. V lost 1 base and J lost 1; bases outside the gene matches: 1.